This is a list of T cell receptor beta chains from one sample in a study of Ad26.COV2.S vaccination and SARS-CoV-2 variants. Profiling relied on immunoSEQ multiplex PCR, and the TCRdb table lists in-frame clones only, not all of them. The table shows hundreds of thousands of clones, with about 90% occurring only once. Sample: peripheral blood, taken after recovery from COVID-19. The receptors stem from a human donor who had recovered from COVID-19. Each CDR3 is given with its conserved first and last residue.

J,V,CDR3
TRBJ1-2,TRBV4-2,CASSQSSQGRVPYGYTF
TRBJ1-5,TRBV9,CASSVGDSGLNRPQHF
TRBJ2-7,TRBV10-3,CATSLGGRPHSSYEQYF
TRBJ1-1,TRBV19,CASSPGGVNTEAFF
TRBJ1-2,TRBV7-9,CASSLEQGRECF
TRBJ1-3,TRBV6-1,CASSDPGIGNTIYF
TRBJ1-1,TRBV6-6,CASSTTGINTEAFF
TRBJ1-2,TRBV18,CASSPPTARGYTF
TRBJ2-4,TRBV10-3,CAISEPGLQNPKNIQYF
TRBJ1-1,TRBV19,CASSSVMGGLEAFF
TRBJ2-1,TRBV3-1/TRBV3-2,CASSQGRGNNEQFF
TRBJ2-5,TRBV13,CASSGRLAGGRFETQYF
TRBJ2-1,TRBV6-5,CASSYVAGADEQFF
TRBJ1-2,TRBV19,CASRHRPNYGYTF
TRBJ1-1,TRBV18,CASPPTRGNTEAFF
TRBJ2-5,TRBV11-3,CASSLGIGAGGYQETQYF
TRBJ2-3,TRBV6-2/TRBV6-3,CASSGGGAGTDTQYF
TRBJ2-1,TRBV5-4,CAIQSGGAANEQFF
TRBJ1-2,TRBV9,CASSPGGSYGYTF
TRBJ1-1,TRBV4-3,CASSPQGFNTEAFF
TRBJ2-3,TRBV5-1,CASSFTDTQYF
TRBJ1-3,TRBV18,CASSPGSGTGNTIYF
TRBJ2-1,TRBV7-2,CASSREYRIDEQFF